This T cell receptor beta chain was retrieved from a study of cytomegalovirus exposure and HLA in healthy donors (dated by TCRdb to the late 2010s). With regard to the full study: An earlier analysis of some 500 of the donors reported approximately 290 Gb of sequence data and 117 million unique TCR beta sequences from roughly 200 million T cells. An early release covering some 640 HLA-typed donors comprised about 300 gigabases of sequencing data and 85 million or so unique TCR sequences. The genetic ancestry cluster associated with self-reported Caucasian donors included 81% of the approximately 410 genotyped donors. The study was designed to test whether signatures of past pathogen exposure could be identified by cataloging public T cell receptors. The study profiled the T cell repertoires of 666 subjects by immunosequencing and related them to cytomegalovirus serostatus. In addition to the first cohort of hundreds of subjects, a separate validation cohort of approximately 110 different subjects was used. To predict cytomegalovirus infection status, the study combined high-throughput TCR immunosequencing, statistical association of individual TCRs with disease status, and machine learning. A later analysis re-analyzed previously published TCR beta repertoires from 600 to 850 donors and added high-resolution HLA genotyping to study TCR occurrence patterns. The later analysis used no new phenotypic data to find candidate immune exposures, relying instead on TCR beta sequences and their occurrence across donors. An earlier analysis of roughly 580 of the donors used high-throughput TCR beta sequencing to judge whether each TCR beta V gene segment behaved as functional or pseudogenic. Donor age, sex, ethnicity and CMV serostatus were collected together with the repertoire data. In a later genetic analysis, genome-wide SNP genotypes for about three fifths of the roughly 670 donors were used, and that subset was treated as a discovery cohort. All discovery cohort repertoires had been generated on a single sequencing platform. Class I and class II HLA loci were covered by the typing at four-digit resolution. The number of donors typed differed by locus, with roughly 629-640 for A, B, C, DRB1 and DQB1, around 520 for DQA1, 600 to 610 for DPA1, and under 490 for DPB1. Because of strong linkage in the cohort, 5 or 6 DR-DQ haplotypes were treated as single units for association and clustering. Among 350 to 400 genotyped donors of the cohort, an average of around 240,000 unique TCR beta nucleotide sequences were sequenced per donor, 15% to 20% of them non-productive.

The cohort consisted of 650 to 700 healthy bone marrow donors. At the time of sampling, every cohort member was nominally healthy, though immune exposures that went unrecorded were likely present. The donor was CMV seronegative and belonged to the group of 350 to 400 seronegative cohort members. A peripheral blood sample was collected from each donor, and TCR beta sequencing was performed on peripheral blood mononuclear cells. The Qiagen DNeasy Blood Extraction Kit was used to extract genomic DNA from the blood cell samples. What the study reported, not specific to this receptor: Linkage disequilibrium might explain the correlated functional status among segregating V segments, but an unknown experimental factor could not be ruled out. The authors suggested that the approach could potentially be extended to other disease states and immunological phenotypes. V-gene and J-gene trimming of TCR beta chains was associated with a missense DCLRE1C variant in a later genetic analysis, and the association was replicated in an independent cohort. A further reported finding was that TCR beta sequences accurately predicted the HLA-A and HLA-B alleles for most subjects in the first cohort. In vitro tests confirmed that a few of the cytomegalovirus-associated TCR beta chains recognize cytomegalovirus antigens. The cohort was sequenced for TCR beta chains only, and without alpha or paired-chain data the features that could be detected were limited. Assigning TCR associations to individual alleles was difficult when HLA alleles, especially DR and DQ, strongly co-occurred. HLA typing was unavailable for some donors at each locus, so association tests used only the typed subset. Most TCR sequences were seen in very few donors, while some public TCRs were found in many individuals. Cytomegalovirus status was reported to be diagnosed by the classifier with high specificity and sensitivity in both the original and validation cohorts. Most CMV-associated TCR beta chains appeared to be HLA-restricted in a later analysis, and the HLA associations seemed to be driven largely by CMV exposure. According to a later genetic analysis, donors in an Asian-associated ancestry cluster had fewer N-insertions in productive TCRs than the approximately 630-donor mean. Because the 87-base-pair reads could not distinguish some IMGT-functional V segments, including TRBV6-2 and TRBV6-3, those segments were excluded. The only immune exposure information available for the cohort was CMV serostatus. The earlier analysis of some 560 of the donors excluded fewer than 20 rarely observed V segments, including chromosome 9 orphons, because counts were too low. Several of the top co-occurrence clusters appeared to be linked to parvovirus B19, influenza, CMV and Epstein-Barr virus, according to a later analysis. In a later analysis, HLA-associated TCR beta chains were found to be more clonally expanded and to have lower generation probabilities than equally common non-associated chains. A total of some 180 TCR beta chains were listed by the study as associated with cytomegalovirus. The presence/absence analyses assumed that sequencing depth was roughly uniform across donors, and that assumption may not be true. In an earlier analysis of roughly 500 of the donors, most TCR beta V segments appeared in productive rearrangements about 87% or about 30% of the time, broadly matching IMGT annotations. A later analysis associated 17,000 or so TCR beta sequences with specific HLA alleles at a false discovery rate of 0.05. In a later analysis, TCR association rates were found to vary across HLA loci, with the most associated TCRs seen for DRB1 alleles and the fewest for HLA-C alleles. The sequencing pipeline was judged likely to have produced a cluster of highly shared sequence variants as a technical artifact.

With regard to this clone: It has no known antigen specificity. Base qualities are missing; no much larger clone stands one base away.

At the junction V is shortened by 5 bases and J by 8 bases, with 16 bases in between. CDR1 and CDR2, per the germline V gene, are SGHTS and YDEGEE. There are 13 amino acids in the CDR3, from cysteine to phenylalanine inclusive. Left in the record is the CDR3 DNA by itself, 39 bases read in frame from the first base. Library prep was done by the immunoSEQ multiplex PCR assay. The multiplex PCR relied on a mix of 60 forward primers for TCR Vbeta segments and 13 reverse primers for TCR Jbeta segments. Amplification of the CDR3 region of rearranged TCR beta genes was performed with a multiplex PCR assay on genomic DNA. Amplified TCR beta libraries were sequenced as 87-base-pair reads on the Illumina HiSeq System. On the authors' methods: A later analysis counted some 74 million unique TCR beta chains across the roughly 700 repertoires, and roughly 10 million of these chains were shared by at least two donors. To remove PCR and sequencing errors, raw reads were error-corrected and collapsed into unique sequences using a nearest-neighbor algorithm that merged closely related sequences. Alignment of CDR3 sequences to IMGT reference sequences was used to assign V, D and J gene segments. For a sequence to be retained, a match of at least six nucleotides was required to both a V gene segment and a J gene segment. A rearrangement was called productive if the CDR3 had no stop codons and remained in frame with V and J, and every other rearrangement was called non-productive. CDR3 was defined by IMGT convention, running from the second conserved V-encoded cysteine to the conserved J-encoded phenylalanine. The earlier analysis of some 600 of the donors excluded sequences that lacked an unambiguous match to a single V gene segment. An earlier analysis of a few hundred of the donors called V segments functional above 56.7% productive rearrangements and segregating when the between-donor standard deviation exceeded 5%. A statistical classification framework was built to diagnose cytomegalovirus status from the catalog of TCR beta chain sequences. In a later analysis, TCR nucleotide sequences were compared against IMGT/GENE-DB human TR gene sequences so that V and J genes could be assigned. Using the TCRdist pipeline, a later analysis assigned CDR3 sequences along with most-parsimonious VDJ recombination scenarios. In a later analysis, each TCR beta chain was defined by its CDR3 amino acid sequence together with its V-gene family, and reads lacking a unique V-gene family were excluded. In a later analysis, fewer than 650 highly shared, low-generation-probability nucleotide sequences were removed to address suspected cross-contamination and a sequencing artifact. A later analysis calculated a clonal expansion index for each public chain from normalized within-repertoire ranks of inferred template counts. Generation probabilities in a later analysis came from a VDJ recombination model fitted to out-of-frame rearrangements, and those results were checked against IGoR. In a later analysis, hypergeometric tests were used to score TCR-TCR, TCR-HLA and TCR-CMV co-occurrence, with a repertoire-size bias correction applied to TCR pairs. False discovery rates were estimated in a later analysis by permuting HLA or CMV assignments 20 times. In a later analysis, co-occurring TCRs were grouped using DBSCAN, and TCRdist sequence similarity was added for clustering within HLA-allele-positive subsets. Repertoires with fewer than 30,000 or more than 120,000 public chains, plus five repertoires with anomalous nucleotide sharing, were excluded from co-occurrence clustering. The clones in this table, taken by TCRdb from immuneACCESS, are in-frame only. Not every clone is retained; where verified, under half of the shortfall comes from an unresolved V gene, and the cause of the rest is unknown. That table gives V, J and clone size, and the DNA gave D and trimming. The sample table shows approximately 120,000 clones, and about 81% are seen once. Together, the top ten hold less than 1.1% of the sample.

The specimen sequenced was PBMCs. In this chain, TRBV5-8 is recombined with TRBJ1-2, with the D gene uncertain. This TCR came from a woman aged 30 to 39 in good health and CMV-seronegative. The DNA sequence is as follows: TGTGCCAGCAGTAACCGGCTGCCCGGGGGCTACACCTTC. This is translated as CASSNRLPGGYTF. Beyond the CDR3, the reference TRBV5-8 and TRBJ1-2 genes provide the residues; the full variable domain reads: EAGVTQSPTHLIKTRGQQATLRCSPISGHTSVYWYQQALGLGLQFLLWYDEGEERNRGNFPPRFSGRQFPNYSSELNVNALELEDSALYLCASSNRLPGGYTFGSGTRLTVV.